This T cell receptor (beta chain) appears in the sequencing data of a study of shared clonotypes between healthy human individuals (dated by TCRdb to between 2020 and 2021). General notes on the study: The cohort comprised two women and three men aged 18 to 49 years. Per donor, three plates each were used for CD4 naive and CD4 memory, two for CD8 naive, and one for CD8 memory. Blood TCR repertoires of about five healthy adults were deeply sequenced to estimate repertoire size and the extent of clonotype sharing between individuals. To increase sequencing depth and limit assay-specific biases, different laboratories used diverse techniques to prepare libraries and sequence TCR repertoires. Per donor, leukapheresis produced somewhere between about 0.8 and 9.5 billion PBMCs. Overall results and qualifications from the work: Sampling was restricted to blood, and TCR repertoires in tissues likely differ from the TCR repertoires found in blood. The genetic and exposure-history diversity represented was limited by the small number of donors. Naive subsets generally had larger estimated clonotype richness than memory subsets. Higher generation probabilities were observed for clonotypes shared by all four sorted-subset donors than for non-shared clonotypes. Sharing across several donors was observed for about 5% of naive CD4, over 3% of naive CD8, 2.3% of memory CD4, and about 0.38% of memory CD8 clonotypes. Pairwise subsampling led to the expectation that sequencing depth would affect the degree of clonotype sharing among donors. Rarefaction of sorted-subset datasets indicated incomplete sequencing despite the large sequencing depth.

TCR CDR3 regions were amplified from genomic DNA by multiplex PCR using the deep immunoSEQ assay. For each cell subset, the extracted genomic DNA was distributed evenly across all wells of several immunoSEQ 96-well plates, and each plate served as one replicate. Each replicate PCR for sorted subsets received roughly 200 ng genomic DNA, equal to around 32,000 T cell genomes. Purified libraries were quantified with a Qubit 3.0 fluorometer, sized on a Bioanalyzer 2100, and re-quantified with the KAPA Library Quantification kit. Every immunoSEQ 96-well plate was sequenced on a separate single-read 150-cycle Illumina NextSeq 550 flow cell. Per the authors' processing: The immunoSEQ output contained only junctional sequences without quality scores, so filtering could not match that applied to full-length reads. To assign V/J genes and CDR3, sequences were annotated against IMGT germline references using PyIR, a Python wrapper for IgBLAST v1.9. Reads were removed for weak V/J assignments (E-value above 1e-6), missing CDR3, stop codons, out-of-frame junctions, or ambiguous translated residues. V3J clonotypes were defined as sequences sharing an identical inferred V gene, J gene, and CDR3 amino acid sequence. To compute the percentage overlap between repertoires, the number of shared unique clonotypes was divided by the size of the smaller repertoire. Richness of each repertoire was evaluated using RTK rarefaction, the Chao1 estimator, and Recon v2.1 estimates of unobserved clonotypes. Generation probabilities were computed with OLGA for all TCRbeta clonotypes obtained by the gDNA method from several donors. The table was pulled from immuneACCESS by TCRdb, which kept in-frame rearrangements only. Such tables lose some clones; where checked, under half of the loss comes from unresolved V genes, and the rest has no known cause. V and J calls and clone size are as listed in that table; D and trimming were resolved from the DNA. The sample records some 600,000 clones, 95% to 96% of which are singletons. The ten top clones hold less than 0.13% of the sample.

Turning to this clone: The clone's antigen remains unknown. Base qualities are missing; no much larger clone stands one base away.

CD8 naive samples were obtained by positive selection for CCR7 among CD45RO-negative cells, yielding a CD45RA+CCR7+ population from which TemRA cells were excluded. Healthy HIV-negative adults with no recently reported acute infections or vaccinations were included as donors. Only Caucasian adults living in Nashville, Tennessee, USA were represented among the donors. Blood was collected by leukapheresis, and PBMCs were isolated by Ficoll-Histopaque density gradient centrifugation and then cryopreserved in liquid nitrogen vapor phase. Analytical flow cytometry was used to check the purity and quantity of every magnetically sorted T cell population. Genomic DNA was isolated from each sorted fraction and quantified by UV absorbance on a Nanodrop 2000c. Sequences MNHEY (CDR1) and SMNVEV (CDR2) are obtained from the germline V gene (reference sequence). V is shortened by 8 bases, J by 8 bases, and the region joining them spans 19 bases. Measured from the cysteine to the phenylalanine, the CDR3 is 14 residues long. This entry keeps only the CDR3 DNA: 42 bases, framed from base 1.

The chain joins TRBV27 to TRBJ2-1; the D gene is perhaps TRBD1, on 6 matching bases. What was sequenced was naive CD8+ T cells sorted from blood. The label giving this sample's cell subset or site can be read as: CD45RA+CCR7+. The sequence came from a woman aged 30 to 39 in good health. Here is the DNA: TGTGCCAGCTCAAATTACAGGGAAATAGATGAGCAGTTCTTC. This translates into CASSNYREIDEQFF.